One and the same sample provided the 31 T cell receptor beta chains below, sequenced in a study of cytomegalovirus exposure and HLA in healthy donors. 60 Vbeta and 13 Jbeta primers were used in PCR. Here immunoSEQ multiplex PCR was the method, and the copy in TCRdb shows in-frame clones only, minus some. The profile shows more than 250,000 clones, 85% to 90% of them singletons. The sample taken for sequencing was PBMCs. The receptors come from a woman aged 18-35 years in good health and CMV-seronegative.

The chain has TRBV2 and TRBJ1-2; D possibly corresponds to TRBD1 (6 bases). The CDR3 contains 15 residues. Trimming removed 7 bases at V and 8 bases at J, with 23 bases between. CDR1 is SNHLY and CDR2 is FYNNEI in the germline V gene. This chain's CDR3 is CASKVEQGRVGGYTF. DNA of the CDR3: TGTGCCAGCAAAGTCGAACAGGGTCGAGTCGGGGGCTACACCTTC.

The chain links TRBV7-9 to TRBJ1-5; 7 nucleotides agree with TRBD1. The germline CDR1 and CDR2 sequences are SEHNR and FQNEAQ (reference sequence). After removal of 5 bases from V and 5 bases from J, the junction contained 6 bases not matched to a gene. The CDR3 has 14 residues. The CDR3 region has the DNA TGTGCCAGCAGCGGCCGGGACAGCTATCAGCCCCAGCATTTT. Residues: CASSGRDSYQPQHF.

In regard to this clone: Germline and junction disagree at one end, which may indicate a read error. The chain has TRBV4-2 and TRBJ1-2; possibly TRBD1 for D (6 bases). The CDR3 totals 11 residues. Germline lookup yields CDR1 LGHNA and CDR2 YNFKEQ. CDR3 nucleotide sequence: TGTGCCAGCAGCCTCCCTACAGGGTCGGGCTTC. Protein product: CASSLPTGSGF.

The rearrangement links TRBV28 to TRBJ2-3, with 9 bases lining up with TRBD1. After removal of 2 bases from V and 1 base from J, the junction contained 4 bases not matched to a gene. The CDR3 is 16 amino acids. Germline CDR1 and CDR2: MDHEN and SYDVKM. DNA for the CDR3: TGTGCCAGCAGTTTACCTAGACAGGGGGGCACAGATACGCAGTATTTT. Its translation is CASSLPRQGGTDTQYF. The entire variable domain, with the rest obtained from reference TRBV28 and TRBJ2-3, is as follows: DVKVTQSSRYLVKRTGEKVFLECVQDMDHENMFWYRQDPGLGLRLIYFSYDVKMKEKGDIPEGYSVSREKKERFSLILESASTNQTSMYLCASSLPRQGGTDTQYFGPGTRLTVL.

This clone was detected only once. Here the CDR3 reads CASGRQGGNTIYF. CDR3 nucleotide sequence: TGTGCCAGCGGAAGACAGGGGGGAAACACCATATATTTT. V usage is TRBV2 and J usage is TRBJ1-3, with 8 bases that match TRBD1. Germline lookup yields CDR1 SNHLY and CDR2 FYNNEI. The length of the CDR3 is 13 residues. V shed 8 bases and J 4 bases; nucleotides not matched to a gene: 4.

This chain links TRBV5-5 with TRBJ1-2; D gene ambiguous. CDR1 is SGHKS, CDR2 YYEKEE, per germline (reference sequence). The CDR3 has 15 amino acids. The V end was cut by 4 bases, the J end by 0 bases, with 13 bases between. CDR3 bases: TGTGCCAGCAGCCTCCCAGAAATTACTAACTATGGCTACACCTTC. It codes for CASSLPEITNYGYTF.

This chain joins TRBV11-3 and TRBJ1-1; TRBD1 matches 11 bases. Germline-derived CDR1 and CDR2 are SGHNT and YENEEA. The J segment lost 4 bases and the V segment lost 1 base, leaving 2 bases of the junction unmatched. The CDR3 loop spans 15 amino acids. The CDR3 loop is CASSLGTGGGTEAFF. CDR3 in DNA: TGTGCCAGCAGCTTAGGGACAGGGGGCGGCACTGAAGCTTTCTTT.

In this sample, this clone turned up once. The CDR3 sequence is CASSTGDSGNTIYF. DNA of the CDR3: TGTGCCAGCAGTACCGGAGACTCTGGAAACACCATATATTTT. The V and J genes are TRBV6-1 and TRBJ1-3, with D unresolved. Trimming stripped 5 bases from V and 0 bases from J, with 8 bases between. The length of the CDR3 is 14 residues. Germline V gene lookup returns CDR1 MNHNS and CDR2 SASEGT.

The V gene is TRBV21-1, the J gene TRBJ2-3; TRBD1, the table's D call, was not compared with the DNA. TRBV21-1 is a listed pseudogene. The length of the CDR3 is 16 residues. The CDR3 DNA reads TGTGCCAGCAGCAAAGGGGGGCTCTACCGAACAGATACGCAGTATTTT. It translates to CASSKGGLYRTDTQYF.

The chain combines TRBV5-1 with TRBJ1-6; D not resolved. The V end was cut by 0 bases, the J end by 7 bases, with 8 bases between. There are 14 residues in the CDR3. Looked up from germline, CDR1 is SGHRS and CDR2 is YFSETQ. The CDR3 here is CASSLGGFNSPLHF. For the CDR3, the DNA is TGCGCCAGCAGCTTGGGCGGATTCAATTCACCCCTCCACTTT.

V is TRBV27 and J is TRBJ2-5; no reliable D call. Germline V gene data show CDR1 as MNHEY and CDR2 as SMNVEV (reference sequence). The CDR3 has 13 amino acids. V was trimmed by 10 bases and J by 5 bases, leaving 17 bases between them. The CDR3 is CATTSGRSETQYF. CDR3 DNA: TGTGCCACCACTTCGGGTCGTTCGGAGACCCAGTACTTC.

V usage is TRBV19 and J usage is TRBJ1-1; 9 bases are shared with TRBD1. Losses at the gene ends were 3 bases for V and 11 bases for J; bases not matched to a gene: 13. Germline V gives CDR1 LNHDA, CDR2 SQIVND (reference sequence). The CDR3 totals 15 residues. The CDR3: CASSISGQGDAKAFF. The DNA for the CDR3 is TGTGCCAGTAGTATCTCGGGACAGGGAGACGCCAAGGCTTTCTTT.

The CDR3 protein is CASSLIAGEVYEQYF. CDR3 DNA: TGTGCCAGCAGCTTAATAGCGGGGGAGGTCTACGAGCAGTACTTC. The chain employs TRBV11-1 and TRBJ2-7; TRBD2 aligns across 9 bases. This CDR3 has 15 amino acids. The junction had 5 bases not matched to a gene; V was cut back by 2 bases and J by 3 bases. Germline loops: CDR1 SGHAT, CDR2 FQDESV (reference sequence).

This clone appeared once. The chain combines TRBV7-3 with TRBJ2-4; possible D gene TRBD1, 5 bases. Germline V gives CDR1 SGHTA, CDR2 FQGTGA. V lost 7 bases, J lost 0 bases, and 16 bases lay in between. CDR3 length equals 16 residues. CDR3 residues: CASTQPPGLAKNIQYF. In nucleotides, the CDR3 is TGTGCCAGCACTCAACCCCCAGGGCTAGCCAAAAACATTCAGTACTTC. Looking up the rest from reference TRBV7-3 and TRBJ2-4 gives the full variable domain: GAGVSQTPSNKVTEKGKYVELRCDPISGHTALYWYRQSLGQGPEFLIYFQGTGAADDSGLPNDRFFAVRPEGSVSTLKIQRTERGDSAVYLCASTQPPGLAKNIQYFGAGTRLSVL.

The chain carries TRBV2 and TRBJ2-5; 7 bases match TRBD2. Germline V lookup: CDR1 SNHLY, CDR2 FYNNEI. The V segment lost 0 bases and the J segment 1 base; nucleotides outside the gene matches: 2. The CDR3 covers 15 residues. CDR3 nucleotides: TGTGCCAGCAGTGAAGCTCTAGCGGTCCAAGAGACCCAGTACTTC. Its translation is CASSEALAVQETQYF.

This rearrangement joins TRBV2 to TRBJ1-4; D gene uncertain. From germline, CDR1 is SNHLY and CDR2 FYNNEI. Trimming took 3 bases from V and 8 from J, leaving 13 bases between them. The CDR3 extends over 14 amino acids. The CDR3 region is CASSERERSEKLFF. CDR3 DNA: TGTGCCAGCAGTGAGAGGGAAAGGAGCGAAAAACTGTTTTTT. The full variable domain, completed using reference TRBV2 and TRBJ1-4, is EPEVTQTPSHQVTQMGQEVILRCVPISNHLYFYWYRQILGQKVEFLVSFYNNEISEKSEIFDDQFSVERPDGSNFTLKIRSTKLEDSAMYFCASSERERSEKLFFGSGTQLSVL.

The chain has TRBV11-1 and TRBJ1-1, with D possibly matching TRBD1 (6 bases). The germline V gene has CDR1 SGHAT and CDR2 FQDESV (reference sequence). Trimming cost V 5 bases and J 4 bases, with 11 bases left between them. CDR3 length: 13 residues. CDR3 loop: CASSPQGLTEAFF. The CDR3 nucleotides read TGTGCCAGCAGCCCCCAGGGGCTCACTGAAGCTTTCTTT. Based on the CDR3 plus reference TRBV11-1 and TRBJ1-1, the full variable domain is EAEVAQSPRYKITEKSQAVAFWCDPISGHATLYWYRQILGQGPELLVQFQDESVVDDSQLPKDRFSAERLKGVDSTLKIQPAELGDSAMYLCASSPQGLTEAFFGQGTRLTVV.

The chain links TRBV6-5 to TRBJ2-7; D possibly corresponds to TRBD2 (6 bases). The length of the CDR3 is 14 residues. Trimming shortened V by 2 bases and J by 6 bases, and 14 bases separated the two germline ends. In germline, CDR1 is MNHEY, CDR2 SVGAGI. The CDR3 DNA is TGTGCCAGCAGTTACGGAGGGAAGCTCTCCGAGCAGTACTTC. Its protein product is CASSYGGKLSEQYF.

The chain links TRBV6-5 to TRBJ1-3, with 7 nucleotides matching TRBD1. The ends lost 6 bases at V and 6 bases at J; junction bases unmatched: 11. Germline V gene lookup returns CDR1 MNHEY and CDR2 SVGAGI. This CDR3 is 15 amino acids long. The CDR3 region is CASSLDRERVNTIYF. The CDR3 nucleotides are TGTGCCAGCAGCCTAGACAGGGAGAGGGTAAACACCATATATTTT.

The J gene is TRBJ1-2, the V gene TRBV18, with D tentatively TRBD1 (5 bases). V was trimmed by 0 bases and J by 3 bases, leaving 8 bases between them. The CDR3 runs 14 residues. Germline V gene sequence: CDR1 KGHSH, CDR2 LQKENI. The CDR3 region has the DNA TGTGCCAGCTCACCACCGACAGATCACTATGGCTACACCTTC. Translated: CASSPPTDHYGYTF. Variable domain in full (rest from reference TRBV18 and TRBJ1-2): NAGVMQNPRHLVRRRGQEARLRCSPMKGHSHVYWYRQLPEEGLKFMVYLQKENIIDESGMPKERFSAEFPKEGPSILRIQQVVRGDSAAYFCASSPPTDHYGYTFGSGTRLTVV.

The V gene is TRBV5-1, the J gene TRBJ1-2; 11 bases align to TRBD1. With 0 bases clipped from V and 8 bases from J, the junction kept 3 bases outside the gene matches. The CDR3 covers 14 residues. CDR1 and CDR2 from the germline V gene are SGHRS and YFSETQ. The CDR3 region has the DNA TGCGCCAGCAGCTTGGGGACAGGGGGCGCAGGCTACACCTTC. Amino acids: CASSLGTGGAGYTF.

A few counts support this clone. The J gene is TRBJ2-1, the V gene TRBV5-1; 8 nucleotides match TRBD2. CDR3 size: 16 residues. Germline CDR1 reads SGHRS; CDR2 reads YFSETQ. Trimming removed 5 bases from V and 7 bases from J; junction bases left unmatched: 14. The CDR3 nucleotides read TGCGCCAGCAGTGTTCGGGGGGGCGGTCTGGGGAATGAGCAGTTCTTC. Residues: CASSVRGGGLGNEQFF. The full variable domain, its missing parts supplied by reference TRBV5-1 and TRBJ2-1, is KAGVTQTPRYLIKTRGQQVTLSCSPISGHRSVSWYQQTPGQGLQFLFEYFSETQRNKGNFPGRFSGRQFSNSRSEMNVSTLELGDSALYLCASSVRGGGLGNEQFFGPGTRLTVL.

The chain carries TRBV10-3 and TRBJ2-7, with D possibly matching TRBD1 (6 bases). Germline CDR1 reads ENHRY; CDR2 reads SYGVKD. CDR3 size: 13 residues. The V end was cut by 3 bases, the J end by 5 bases, with 11 bases between. The CDR3 DNA follows: TGTGCCATCAGTGATCCAGGGGAAAACGAGCAGTACTTC. It is translated as CAISDPGENEQYF.

This chain uses TRBV4-2 with TRBJ2-7, with D possibly being TRBD2 (6 bases). Germline assignment: CDR1 LGHNA and CDR2 YNFKEQ. Trimming took off 6 bases at V and 5 bases at J, with 14 bases between the two ends. The CDR3 is 13 amino acids. DNA of the CDR3: TGTGCCAGCAGTCGAAGGGCTAGCGACGAGCAGTACTTC. Translation: CASSRRASDEQYF.

CDR3 residues: CASSTGGRQPQHF. Here the CDR3 DNA reads TGCGCCAGCTCTACAGGGGGCCGTCAGCCCCAGCATTTT. V is TRBV10-1 and J is TRBJ1-5; TRBD1 agrees at 9 bases. The CDR3 length is 13 residues. Losses at the gene ends were 8 bases for V and 6 bases for J; bases not matched to a gene: 5. CDR1 and CDR2 from the germline V gene are WNHNN and SYGVQD (reference sequence).

The J gene is TRBJ2-1, the V gene TRBV6-4; maybe TRBD1 (6 bases). The V and J ends lost 5 bases and 7 bases respectively, with 15 bases between them. This CDR3 has 14 residues. CDR1 is MRHNA and CDR2 is SNTAGT in the germline V gene. DNA for the CDR3: TGTGCCAGCAGTTCACTGGGGGCGAGGAATGAGCAGTTCTTC. Its protein product is CASSSLGARNEQFF.

This clone was recorded once. This chain joins TRBV5-1 and TRBJ2-2; D might be TRBD1 (5 bases). CDR3 length: 17 amino acids. V lost 0 bases and J lost 3, with 15 bases in between. Germline V CDR1 and CDR2: SGHRS, YFSETQ. CDR3: CASSLGGQGWDTGELFF. The CDR3 DNA is TGCGCCAGCAGCTTGGGGGGCCAGGGATGGGACACCGGGGAGCTGTTTTTT. Using reference TRBV5-1 and TRBJ2-2 for the parts outside the CDR3, the full variable domain is KAGVTQTPRYLIKTRGQQVTLSCSPISGHRSVSWYQQTPGQGLQFLFEYFSETQRNKGNFPGRFSGRQFSNSRSEMNVSTLELGDSALYLCASSLGGQGWDTGELFFGEGSRLTVL.

The chain uses TRBV1 and TRBJ1-1; the table assigns TRBD1, which was not confirmed against the DNA. TRBV1 is a pseudogene. The CDR3 runs to 15 residues. The CDR3 reads CTSSQEQGGGTEAFF. CDR3 DNA: TGCACCAGCAGCCAAGAACAGGGGGGAGGTACTGAAGCTTTCTTT.

V usage is TRBV18 and J usage is TRBJ1-4; the D is unclear. This CDR3 comprises 13 residues. V was clipped by 6 bases and J by 12 bases, with 17 bases between them. The germline CDR1 and CDR2 sequences are KGHSH and LQKENI. CDR3 loop: CASSEMTGEELFF. The CDR3 coding sequence is TGTGCCAGCTCGGAGATGACGGGAGAAGAACTGTTTTTT.

Only a few counts were recorded for this clone. The genes are TRBV9 and TRBJ1-5; tentatively, D is TRBD1 (5 bases). Germline CDR1 SGDLS, CDR2 YYNGEE. The CDR3 spans 13 residues. V was trimmed by 2 bases and J by 3 bases, leaving 6 bases between them. The CDR3 spells CASSVDINQPQHF. The CDR3 DNA is TGTGCCAGCAGCGTGGACATCAATCAGCCCCAGCATTTT.

The genes are TRBV11-2 and TRBJ2-1, with D possibly matching TRBD2 (5 bases). Germline V gives CDR1 SGHAT, CDR2 FQNNGV. The CDR3 spans 12 residues. Trimming cost V 1 base and J 9 bases, with 7 bases left between them. The CDR3 sequence is CASSLGSGEQFF. CDR3 DNA: TGTGCCAGCAGCTTAGGAAGCGGTGAGCAGTTCTTC.